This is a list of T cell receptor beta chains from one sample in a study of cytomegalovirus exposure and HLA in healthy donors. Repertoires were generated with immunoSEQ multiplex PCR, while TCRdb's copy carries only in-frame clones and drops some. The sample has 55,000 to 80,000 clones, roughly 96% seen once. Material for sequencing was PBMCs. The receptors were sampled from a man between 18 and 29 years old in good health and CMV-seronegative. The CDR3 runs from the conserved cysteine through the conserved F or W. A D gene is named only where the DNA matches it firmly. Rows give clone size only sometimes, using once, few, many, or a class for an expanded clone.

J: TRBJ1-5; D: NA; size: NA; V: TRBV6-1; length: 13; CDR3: CASTHLTDQPQHF; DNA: TGTGCCAGCACCCACTTGACAGATCAGCCCCAGCATTTT
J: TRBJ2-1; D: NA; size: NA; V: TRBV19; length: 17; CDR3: CASSTRPAGAGYNEQFF; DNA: TGTGCCAGTAGTACCCGCCCGGCGGGGGCGGGGTACAATGAGCAGTTCTTC
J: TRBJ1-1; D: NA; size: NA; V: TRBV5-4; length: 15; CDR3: CASSREGVLNTEAFF; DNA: TGTGCCAGCAGCAGAGAAGGGGTCCTAAACACTGAAGCTTTCTTT
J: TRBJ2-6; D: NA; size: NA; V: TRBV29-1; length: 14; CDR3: CSVDGSSGANVLTF; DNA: TGCAGCGTTGATGGGAGCTCTGGGGCCAACGTCCTGACTTTC
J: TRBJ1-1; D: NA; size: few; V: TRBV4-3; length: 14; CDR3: CASSTGRLDTEAFF; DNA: TGCGCCAGCAGCACAGGTCGACTAGACACTGAAGCTTTCTTT
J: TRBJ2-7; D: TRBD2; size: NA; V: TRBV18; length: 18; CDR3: CASSPDIPRGGYSYEQYF; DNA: TGTGCCAGCTCACCCGACATCCCACGGGGAGGGTATTCCTACGAGCAGTACTTC
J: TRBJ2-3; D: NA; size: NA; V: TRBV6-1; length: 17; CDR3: CASSEGSAGASTDTQYF; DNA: TGTGCCAGCAGTGAAGGATCGGCGGGGGCTAGCACAGATACGCAGTATTTT
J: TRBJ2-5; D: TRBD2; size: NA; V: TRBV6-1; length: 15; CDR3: CASSVLAGGQETQYF; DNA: TGTGCCAGCAGTGTTCTAGCGGGGGGGCAAGAGACCCAGTACTTC
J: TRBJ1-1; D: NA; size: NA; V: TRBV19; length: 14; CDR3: CASKAQGLNTEAFF; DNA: TGTGCCAGTAAGGCCCAGGGGCTGAACACTGAAGCTTTCTTT
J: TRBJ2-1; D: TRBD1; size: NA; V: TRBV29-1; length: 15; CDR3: CSVRSPGQGAYEQFF; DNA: TGCAGCGTTCGTTCACCGGGACAGGGGGCGTATGAGCAGTTCTTC
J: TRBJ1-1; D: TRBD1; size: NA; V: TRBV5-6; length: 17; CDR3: CASSDTGTEVFGTEAFF; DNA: TGTGCCAGCAGCGACACCGGGACAGAGGTTTTCGGCACTGAAGCTTTCTTT
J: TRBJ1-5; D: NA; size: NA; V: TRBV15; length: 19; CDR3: CATSRATTNPFVSLQPQHF; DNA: TGTGCCACCAGCAGAGCGACCACTAATCCGTTTGTTTCTCTTCAGCCCCAGCATTTT
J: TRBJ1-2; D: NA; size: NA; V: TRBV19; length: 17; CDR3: CASSMSPDRRTNYGYTF; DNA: TGTGCCAGTAGTATGAGCCCCGATCGCCGCACTAACTATGGCTACACCTTC
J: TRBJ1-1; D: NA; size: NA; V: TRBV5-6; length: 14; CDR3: CASSLGALNTEAFF; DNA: TGTGCCAGCAGCTTAGGGGCCCTGAACACTGAAGCTTTCTTT
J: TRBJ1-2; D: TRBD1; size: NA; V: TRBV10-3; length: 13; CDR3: CAISRDREHGYTF; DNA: TGTGCCATCAGCCGGGACAGGGAACATGGCTACACCTTC
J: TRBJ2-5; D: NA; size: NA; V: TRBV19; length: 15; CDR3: CASSPGGPRQETQYF; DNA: TGTGCCAGTTCCCCAGGGGGGCCGAGACAAGAGACCCAGTACTTC
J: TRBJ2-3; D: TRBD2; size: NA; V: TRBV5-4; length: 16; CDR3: CASSPTSGGGIDTQYF; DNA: TGTGCCAGCAGCCCGACTAGCGGGGGTGGAATAGATACGCAGTATTTT
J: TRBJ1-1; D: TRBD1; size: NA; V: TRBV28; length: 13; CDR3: CASRPTGGTEAFF; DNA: TGTGCCAGCAGACCTACAGGGGGCACTGAAGCTTTCTTT
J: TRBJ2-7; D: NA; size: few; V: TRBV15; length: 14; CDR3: CATSRDRGAYEQYF; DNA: TGTGCCACCAGCAGAGATCGGGGAGCCTACGAGCAGTACTTC
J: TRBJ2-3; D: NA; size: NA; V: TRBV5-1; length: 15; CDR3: CASSWRDGLTDTQYF; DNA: TGCGCCAGCAGCTGGCGGGACGGCCTCACAGATACGCAGTATTTT
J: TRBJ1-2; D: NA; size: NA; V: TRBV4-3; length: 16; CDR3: CASSQAQDTFRNGYTF; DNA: TGCGCCAGCAGCCAGGCCCAGGACACATTTCGGAATGGCTACACCTTC
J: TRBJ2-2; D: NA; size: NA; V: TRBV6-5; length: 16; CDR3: CASSYGLNANTGELFF; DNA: TGTGCCAGCAGTTACGGGCTTAACGCGAACACCGGGGAGCTGTTTTTT
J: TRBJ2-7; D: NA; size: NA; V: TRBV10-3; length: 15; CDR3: CATRDSTGPPYEQYF; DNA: TGTGCCACCAGAGATTCCACAGGGCCCCCTTACGAGCAGTACTTC
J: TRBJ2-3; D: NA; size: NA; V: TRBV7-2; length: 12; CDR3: CASSFSADTQYF; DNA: TGTGCCAGCAGCTTTAGCGCAGATACGCAGTATTTT
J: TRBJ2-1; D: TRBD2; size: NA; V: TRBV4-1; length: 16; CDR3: CASSQVPSGGYNEQFF; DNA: TGCGCCAGCAGCCAAGTCCCTAGCGGGGGATACAATGAGCAGTTCTTC
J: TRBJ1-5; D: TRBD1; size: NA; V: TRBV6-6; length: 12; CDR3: CASSSGGQPQHF; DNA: TGTGCCAGCAGTTCAGGGGGCCAGCCCCAGCATTTT
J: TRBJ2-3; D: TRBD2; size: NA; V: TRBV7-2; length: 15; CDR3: CASSLQLAETDTQYF; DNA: TGTGCCAGCAGCCTACAACTAGCGGAAACAGATACGCAGTATTTT
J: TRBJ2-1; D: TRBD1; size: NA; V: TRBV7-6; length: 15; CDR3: CASSPTGTGGNEQFF; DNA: TGTGCCAGCAGCCCCACCGGGACAGGGGGCAATGAGCAGTTCTTC
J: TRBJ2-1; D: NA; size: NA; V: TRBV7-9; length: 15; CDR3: CASSYAGATRREQFF; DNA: TGTGCCAGCAGCTATGCTGGAGCGACGCGGCGGGAGCAGTTCTTC
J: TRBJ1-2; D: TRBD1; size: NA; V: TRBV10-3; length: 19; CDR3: CAISESMDGTGVLTRGYTF; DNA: TGTGCCATCAGTGAGTCAATGGACGGGACAGGGGTTCTAACGCGGGGCTACACCTTC
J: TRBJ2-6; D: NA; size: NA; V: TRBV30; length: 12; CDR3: CALFSGANVLTF; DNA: TGTGCCTTATTCTCTGGGGCCAACGTCCTGACTTTC
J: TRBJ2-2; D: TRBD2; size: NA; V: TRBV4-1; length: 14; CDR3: CASSHGAGAGELFF; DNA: TGCGCCAGCAGCCACGGGGCGGGGGCCGGGGAGCTGTTTTTT
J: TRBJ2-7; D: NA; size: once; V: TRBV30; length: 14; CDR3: CAWSVQGLSYEQYF; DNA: TGTGCCTGGAGTGTACAAGGACTGTCCTACGAGCAGTACTTC
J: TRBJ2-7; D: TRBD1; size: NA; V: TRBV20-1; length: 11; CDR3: CSARQGYEQYF; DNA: TGCAGTGCACGACAGGGCTACGAGCAGTACTTC
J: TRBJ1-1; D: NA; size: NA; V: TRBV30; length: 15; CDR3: CAWSLGVGEGTEAFF; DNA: TGTGCCTGGAGTTTAGGTGTGGGCGAGGGCACTGAAGCTTTCTTT
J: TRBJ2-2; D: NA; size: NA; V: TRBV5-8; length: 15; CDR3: CASSPDNPNTGELFF; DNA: TGTGCCAGCAGCCCGGACAACCCGAACACCGGGGAGCTGTTTTTT
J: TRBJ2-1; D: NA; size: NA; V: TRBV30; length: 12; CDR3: CAWSREGVEQFF; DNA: TGTGCCTGGAGTCGAGAGGGGGTTGAGCAGTTCTTC
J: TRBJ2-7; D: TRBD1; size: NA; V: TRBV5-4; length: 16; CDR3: CASSQTLRQGTYEQYF; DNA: TGTGCCAGCAGCCAAACACTAAGACAGGGAACCTACGAGCAGTACTTC
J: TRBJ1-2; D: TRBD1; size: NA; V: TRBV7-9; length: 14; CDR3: CASSSTGTGVGYTF; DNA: TGTGCCAGCAGCTCGACCGGGACAGGGGTTGGCTACACCTTC
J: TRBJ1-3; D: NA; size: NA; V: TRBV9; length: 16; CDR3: CASSVQGRVGGNTIYF; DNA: TGTGCCAGCAGCGTACAGGGAAGGGTTGGGGGAAACACCATATATTTT
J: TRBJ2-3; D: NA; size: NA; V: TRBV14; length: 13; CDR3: CASSQGEADTQYF; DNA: TGTGCCAGCAGCCAAGGGGAGGCAGATACGCAGTATTTT
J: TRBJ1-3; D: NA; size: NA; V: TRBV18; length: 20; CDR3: CASSPSTVRDINLSGNTIYF; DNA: TGTGCCAGCTCACCCTCGACCGTCCGGGACATCAACCTCTCTGGAAACACCATATATTTT